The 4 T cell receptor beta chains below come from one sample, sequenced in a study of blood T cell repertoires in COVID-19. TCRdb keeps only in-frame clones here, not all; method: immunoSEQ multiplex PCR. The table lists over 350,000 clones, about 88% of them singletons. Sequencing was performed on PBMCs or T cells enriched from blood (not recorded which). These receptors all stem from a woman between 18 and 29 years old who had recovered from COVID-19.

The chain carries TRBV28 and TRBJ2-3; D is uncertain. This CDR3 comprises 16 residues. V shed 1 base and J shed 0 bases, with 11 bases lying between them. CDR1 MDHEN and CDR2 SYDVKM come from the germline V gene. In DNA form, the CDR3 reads TGTGCCAGCAGTTTATTCGTCTCGGTTAGCACAGATACGCAGTATTTT. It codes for CASSLFVSVSTDTQYF.

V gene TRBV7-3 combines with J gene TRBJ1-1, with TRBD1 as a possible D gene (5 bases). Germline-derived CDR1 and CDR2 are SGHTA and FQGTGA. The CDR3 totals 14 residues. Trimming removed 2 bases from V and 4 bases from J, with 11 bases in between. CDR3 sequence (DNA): TGTGCCAGCAGCTTATCAGGGTCGGGCACTGAAGCTTTCTTT. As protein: CASSLSGSGTEAFF.

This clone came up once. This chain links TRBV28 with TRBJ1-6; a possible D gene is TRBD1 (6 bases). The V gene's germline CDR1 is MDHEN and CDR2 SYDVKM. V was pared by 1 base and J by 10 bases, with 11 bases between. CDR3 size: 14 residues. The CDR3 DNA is TGTGCCAGCAGTTTATTGGGGGCAGTCTCACCCCTCCACTTT. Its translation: CASSLLGAVSPLHF.

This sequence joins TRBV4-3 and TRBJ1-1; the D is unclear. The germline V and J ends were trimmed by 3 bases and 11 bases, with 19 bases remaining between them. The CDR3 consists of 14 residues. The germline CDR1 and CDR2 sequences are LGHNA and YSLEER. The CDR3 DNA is TGCGCCAGCAGCCACTCAGTGGAGGGTCCGTTTGCTTTCTTT. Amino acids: CASSHSVEGPFAFF.